Below are 8 T cell receptor beta chains sequenced from a single sample in a study of blood T cells in healthy people across ages (dated by TCRdb to between 2015 and 2017). The library was built by means of 5' RACE. The instrument was an Illumina HiSeq 2500. A second PCR of roughly 6 to 11 cycles was performed with a sample-barcoded 5' primer and a J-beta primer mix. TCRdb reanalyzed the raw reads on its own, using fastp at Q25 for trimming and MiXCR for clone calling, and kept in-frame beta chains. CDR3 protein sequences are deduplicated, and each keeps its most common genes and DNA. The sample profile shows 650,000 to 1,000,000 distinct CDR3 sequences; roughly 40% of them were found once. The top ten hold about an eighth of the sample. The material sequenced was blood. These receptor sequences come from a man aged 18 to 30 in good health.

The chain links TRBV6-5 to TRBJ1-2, with a weak D call TRBD1 (6 bases). Trimming shortened V by 2 bases and J by 3 bases, and 13 bases separated the two germline ends. The CDR3 loop spans 15 amino acids. Germline V CDR1 and CDR2: MNHEY, SVGAGI. The DNA for the CDR3 is TGTGCCAGCAGTTACGGGCAGGGGATTGACTATGGCTACACCTTC. Protein sequence: CASSYGQGIDYGYTF.

This clonotype has at least ten counts. The chain recombines TRBV10-3 with TRBJ2-3; either TRBD1 or TRBD2 may fit D (5 bases each). Between the trimmed V and J ends, which lost 0 bases and 2 bases, there was a span of 9 bases. CDR3 length equals 15 residues. From germline, CDR1 is ENHRY and CDR2 SYGVKD. For the CDR3, the DNA is TGTGCCATCAGTGAGTCGAACGGGGCCACAGATACGCAGTATTTT. This codes for CAISESNGATDTQYF.

Points on this clonotype: This could be a read error, since a much larger clone is one nucleotide away. This sequence joins TRBV9 and TRBJ1-2; D unresolved. V lost 0 bases and J 4 bases, leaving 13 bases between the germline ends. Germline-derived CDR1 and CDR2 are SGDLS and YYNGEE. CDR3 length: 15 residues. CDR3: CASSVGYVLSYGYTF. The CDR3 DNA sequence: TGTGCCAGCAGCGTAGGCTACGTCCTTAGCTATGGCTACACCTTC.

The gene calls are TRBV20-1 and TRBJ2-7, with 8 bases lining up with TRBD2. V shed 1 base and J 0 bases; nucleotides not matched to a gene: 8. Germline CDR1 reads DFQATT; CDR2 reads SNEGSKA (reference sequence). The CDR3 runs to 16 residues. The CDR3: CSARAGGGPVSYEQYF. CDR3 coding DNA: TGCAGTGCTAGAGCGGGGGGGGGCCCTGTCTCCTACGAGCAGTACTTC.

This clonotype was observed a handful of times. The chain has TRBV11-2 and TRBJ2-1; 7 positions match TRBD2. Germline V lookup: CDR1 SGHAT, CDR2 FQNNGV. This CDR3 spans 15 amino acids. V trimming: 0 bases; J trimming: 5 bases; junction bases outside the gene matches: 4. This chain's CDR3 is CASSLDHLADNEQFF. The CDR3 DNA follows: TGTGCCAGCAGCTTAGATCACCTAGCGGACAATGAGCAGTTCTTC. The whole variable domain, remainder taken from reference TRBV11-2 and TRBJ2-1, is EAGVAQSPRYKIIEKRQSVAFWCNPISGHATLYWYQQILGQGPKLLIQFQNNGVVDDSQLPKDRFSAERLKGVDSTLKIQPAKLEDSAVYLCASSLDHLADNEQFFGPGTRLTVL.

The chain is built from TRBV5-1 and TRBJ2-7; TRBD2 might be the D (5 bases). CDR3 length: 14 residues. Germline-derived CDR1 and CDR2 are SGHRS and YFSETQ. V dropped 7 bases and J dropped 0 bases, with 14 bases sitting between them. CDR3 in DNA: TGCGCCAGCTCGAGGTCGGGGAGCTCCTACGAGCAGTACTTC. This codes for CASSRSGSSYEQYF.

The chain carries TRBV20-1 and TRBJ2-3; D might be TRBD2 (6 bases). V lost 1 base, J lost 2 bases, and 13 bases lay in between. Germline loops: CDR1 DFQATT, CDR2 SNEGSKA (reference sequence). The CDR3 spans 15 residues. The CDR3 loop is CSARAGGGLTDTQYF. The CDR3 region has the DNA TGCAGTGCTAGAGCCGGGGGAGGCCTCACAGATACGCAGTATTTT.

This clonotype was observed a handful of times. The V and J genes are TRBV6-5 and TRBJ1-6, with 7 bases that match TRBD1. The V gene's germline CDR1 is MNHEY and CDR2 SVGAGI. The V gene end was trimmed by 6 bases and the J gene end by 9 bases; junction bases not matched to a gene: 11. The CDR3 contains 15 residues. The CDR3 loop reads CASSLTGTATSPLHF. The CDR3 DNA is TGTGCCAGCAGCCTAACTGGGACAGCAACTTCACCCCTCCACTTT.